Described below is a single T cell receptor (beta chain) sequence and its context. Its cognate antigen is unknown. Trimming cost V 0 bases and J 12 bases; bases outside gene matches: 7. In germline, CDR1 is LGHDT, CDR2 YNNKEL (reference sequence). This CDR3 spans 13 amino acids. The entry originates in a study of T cell responses to AZD1222 COVID-19 vaccine. Study results and limitations: Among the donors, most were white British and more were female, and clonal diversity was possibly underestimated. Nearly half of unique spike-specific TCRs reportedly avoided B.1.351 and B.1.1.7 mutated regions. Spike-specific TCR breadth and depth both grew after two AZD1222 doses.

Generated by immunoSEQ multiplex PCR, the TCRdb table keeps only in-frame clones and is missing some. The sample lists about 110,000 clones, roughly 90% occurring once. The receptor was derived from an adult in good health. Here the sequenced sample was peripheral blood, taken on day 0 of AZD1222 vaccination. The rearrangement links TRBV3-1 (or the pseudogene TRBV3-2) to TRBJ2-7, with TRBD2 matching over 8 bases. The CDR3, as DNA: TGTGCCAGCAGCCAAGATCGGGGGGGGGCCACGTACTTC. Translation gives CASSQDRGGATYF.